This entry is about one T cell receptor (beta chain). Its specificity is unknown. One end of the junction does not line up with germline, which may come from a read error. This sample was included in a study of T cells in Graves' hyperthyroidism and ophthalmopathy. The source material, RNA transcripts, was used to amplify TCR beta CDR3 regions. HTBI primers were the set used in a first-round RT-PCR of the TCR CDR3. TCRdb reanalysed the multiplex PCR reads using MiXCR and keeps one entry per CDR3 protein. Found here are tens of thousands of distinct CDR3 sequences, roughly 51% of them singletons; the top ten hold approximately 30%. Study-level results: Expanded thyroid clonotypes (above 0.001) were mostly also found in blood.

Germline lookup yields CDR1 SGHAT and CDR2 FQNNGV. This CDR3 has 14 amino acids. A lack of ophthalmopathy progression within 18 months defined stable Graves' hyperthyroidism. Each patient was aged 18 to 65 and had newly diagnosed hyperthyroidism of under 2 months' duration. Uncontrolled infection, other autoimmune disease, pregnancy or lactation excluded patients. The chain uses TRBV11-2 and TRBJ1-5; TRBD1 agrees at 8 bases. The origin of this receptor is a young man with Graves' hyperthyroidism. Sequencing was performed on peripheral blood or thyroid tissue (not recorded which). The CDR3 coding sequence is TGTGCCAGCAGCCGGACAGGGCCGAGTCAGGCCCAGCATTTT. As protein: CASSRTGPSQAQHF.